This is a list of T cell receptor beta chains from one sample in a study of cytomegalovirus exposure and HLA in healthy donors. The data were produced by immunoSEQ multiplex PCR, yet TCRdb's version contains in-frame clones alone and is incomplete. In the table there are about 82,000 clones, 60% to 80% of which are singletons. Material for sequencing was PBMCs. Receptor source: a man in his forties or fifties in good health and CMV-seronegative. CDR3s include the opening cysteine and the closing phenylalanine or tryptophan. The order of the fields is J gene, D gene, V gene, clone size, CDR3 protein, CDR3 DNA. A D gene is named only where the DNA matches it firmly. Rows may omit the clone size; those that give it use once, few, many or a size class.

J: TRBJ2-1; D: -; V: TRBV6-5; size: -; CDR3: CASSRYNEQFF; DNA: TGTGCCAGCAGCCGGTACAATGAGCAGTTCTTC
J: TRBJ2-5; D: -; V: TRBV19; size: -; CDR3: CASSIRGPSRPQLETQYF; DNA: TGTGCCAGTAGTATAAGGGGTCCTAGTCGTCCTCAATTGGAGACCCAGTACTTC
J: TRBJ1-1; D: -; V: TRBV7-9; size: -; CDR3: CASSRVGSALSEAFF; DNA: TGTGCCAGCAGCCGGGTGGGGAGCGCTCTTAGTGAAGCTTTCTTT
J: TRBJ2-5; D: TRBD1; V: TRBV7-7; size: -; CDR3: CASSSQGVRETQYF; DNA: TGTGCTAGCAGCTCCCAGGGGGTTCGGGAGACCCAGTACTTC
J: TRBJ1-1; D: -; V: TRBV27; size: -; CDR3: CASSLDLGVGTEAFF; DNA: TGTGCCAGCAGTTTAGATTTAGGGGTGGGCACTGAAGCTTTCTTT
J: TRBJ2-3; D: -; V: TRBV21-1; size: -; CDR3: CASSKRTSGGAVAKDTQYF; DNA: TGTGCCAGCAGCAAGAGGACTAGCGGGGGGGCGGTGGCCAAGGATACGCAGTATTTT
J: TRBJ2-2; D: -; V: TRBV21-1; size: -; CDR3: CASSKGDITGELFF; DNA: TGTGCCAGCAGCAAAGGAGACATCACCGGGGAGCTGTTTTTT
J: TRBJ2-1; D: TRBD2; V: TRBV27; size: -; CDR3: CASRGGGPSSYNEQFF; DNA: TGTGCCAGCAGGGGCGGGGGGCCGAGCTCCTACAATGAGCAGTTCTTC
J: TRBJ2-3; D: TRBD2; V: TRBV4-2; size: few; CDR3: CASSQDRRAGERYF; DNA: TGTGCCAGCAGCCAAGATCGACGGGCGGGGGAGCGGTATTTT
J: TRBJ1-6; D: -; V: TRBV4-3; size: once; CDR3: CASDQGRAVNSPLHF; DNA: TGCGCCAGCGATCAGGGCAGGGCTGTTAATTCACCCCTCCACTTT
J: TRBJ2-2; D: TRBD1; V: TRBV5-1; size: few; CDR3: CASSFYTGGSNTGELFF; DNA: TGCGCCAGCAGCTTTTACACAGGGGGTTCGAACACCGGGGAGCTGTTTTTT
J: TRBJ2-3; D: TRBD1; V: TRBV30; size: -; CDR3: CAWSEGTGGGRSDTQYF; DNA: TGTGCCTGGAGTGAGGGGACAGGGGGTGGTAGGTCAGATACGCAGTATTTT
J: TRBJ2-1; D: -; V: TRBV4-1; size: few; CDR3: CASSQDGGFHNEQFF; DNA: TGCGCCAGCAGCCAAGATGGCGGGTTCCACAATGAGCAGTTCTTC
J: TRBJ1-1; D: -; V: TRBV2; size: few; CDR3: CASSKGQNTEAFF; DNA: TGTGCCAGCAGTAAAGGGCAGAACACTGAAGCTTTCTTT
J: TRBJ2-3; D: TRBD2; V: TRBV4-1; size: once; CDR3: CASSQEAGGWPDTQYF; DNA: TGCGCCAGCAGCCAAGAAGCGGGGGGGTGGCCAGATACGCAGTATTTT
J: TRBJ1-3; D: -; V: TRBV7-2; size: -; CDR3: CASSLVGGNSGNTIYF; DNA: TGTGCCAGCAGCTTAGTGGGGGGAAACTCTGGAAACACCATATATTTT
J: TRBJ2-7; D: TRBD1; V: TRBV27; size: -; CDR3: CASSYLGQSRSYEQYF; DNA: TGTGCCAGCAGTTACTTGGGACAGTCGAGGTCCTACGAGCAGTACTTC
J: TRBJ2-5; D: -; V: TRBV5-4; size: -; CDR3: CASSRRDKEETQYF; DNA: TGTGCCAGCAGCCGCAGGGACAAAGAAGAGACCCAGTACTTC
J: TRBJ2-3; D: TRBD2; V: TRBV6-4; size: -; CDR3: CASSDSEGLAGGPDTQYF; DNA: TGTGCCAGCAGTGACTCTGAGGGACTAGCGGGGGGGCCGGATACGCAGTATTTT
J: TRBJ2-1; D: TRBD2; V: TRBV18; size: -; CDR3: CASSPNYGGASNEQFF; DNA: TGTGCCAGCTCACCAAACTACGGGGGGGCCAGTAATGAGCAGTTCTTC
J: TRBJ2-1; D: TRBD2; V: TRBV2; size: -; CDR3: CASSRAKPGTSGVPGGRNEQFF; DNA: TGTGCCAGCAGTAGGGCGAAACCCGGGACTAGCGGGGTTCCCGGGGGCCGCAATGAGCAGTTCTTC
J: TRBJ2-7; D: -; V: TRBV28; size: -; CDR3: CALGDQSYEQYF; DNA: TGTGCCCTGGGAGATCAAAGCTACGAGCAGTACTTC
J: TRBJ2-2; D: -; V: TRBV10-2; size: -; CDR3: CASSESGGPNTGELFF; DNA: TGCGCCAGCAGTGAGTCGGGGGGGCCGAACACCGGGGAGCTGTTTTTT
J: TRBJ2-7; D: -; V: TRBV9; size: -; CDR3: CASSVAAGAGDAYEQYF; DNA: TGTGCCAGCAGCGTAGCCGCGGGGGCAGGGGATGCCTACGAGCAGTACTTC
J: TRBJ1-6; D: -; V: TRBV11-3; size: -; CDR3: CASSLSQGQSPLHF; DNA: TGTGCCAGCAGCTTGTCCCAGGGGCAATCACCCCTCCACTTT
J: TRBJ1-1; D: -; V: TRBV25-1; size: -; CDR3: CASSVRGNTEAFF; DNA: TGTGCCAGCAGTGTCCGGGGTAACACTGAAGCTTTCTTT
J: TRBJ1-1; D: -; V: TRBV10-2; size: few; CDR3: CASMNWEVNTEAFF; DNA: TGCGCCAGCATGAATTGGGAGGTGAACACTGAAGCTTTCTTT
J: TRBJ2-1; D: -; V: TRBV27; size: -; CDR3: CASSNRDTSIEQFF; DNA: TGTGCCAGCAGTAACCGGGACACCTCGATTGAGCAGTTCTTC
J: TRBJ2-1; D: TRBD2; V: TRBV2; size: few; CDR3: CARGLAGGNEQFF; DNA: TGTGCCAGAGGACTAGCGGGGGGCAATGAGCAGTTCTTC
J: TRBJ2-5; D: TRBD1; V: TRBV5-5; size: -; CDR3: CASSLEGAKETQYF; DNA: TGTGCCAGCAGCTTGGAGGGGGCGAAGGAGACCCAGTACTTC
J: TRBJ2-7; D: -; V: TRBV11-3; size: -; CDR3: CASSRDFAYEQYF; DNA: TGTGCCAGCAGCAGGGACTTTGCCTACGAGCAGTACTTC
J: TRBJ2-5; D: TRBD1; V: TRBV19; size: -; CDR3: CASSIIPTGAETQYF; DNA: TGTGCCAGTAGTATCATCCCGACAGGGGCAGAGACCCAGTACTTC
J: TRBJ2-5; D: -; V: TRBV5-6; size: -; CDR3: CASSLVGVAPQETQYF; DNA: TGTGCCAGCAGCTTGGTCGGGGTGGCACCACAAGAGACCCAGTACTTC
J: TRBJ1-5; D: -; V: TRBV30; size: once; CDR3: CAWSQGPDQPQHF; DNA: TGTGCCTGGAGTCAGGGGCCAGATCAGCCCCAGCATTTT
J: TRBJ1-2; D: -; V: TRBV9; size: few; CDR3: CASSVGGGVRYGYTF; DNA: TGTGCCAGCAGCGTAGGTGGAGGGGTGCGCTATGGCTACACCTTC
J: TRBJ2-5; D: -; V: TRBV6-1; size: few; CDR3: CASKTGPGETQYF; DNA: TGTGCCAGCAAGACAGGCCCCGGGGAGACCCAGTACTTC
J: TRBJ2-1; D: -; V: TRBV4-1; size: -; CDR3: CASSQAATRDNEQFF; DNA: TGCGCCAGCAGCCAAGCAGCAACCCGGGACAATGAGCAGTTCTTC
J: TRBJ2-2; D: TRBD1; V: TRBV5-1; size: -; CDR3: CASSLDGQGGSGELFF; DNA: TGCGCCAGCAGCTTGGACGGACAGGGAGGATCCGGGGAGCTGTTTTTT
J: TRBJ2-5; D: -; V: TRBV18; size: -; CDR3: CASSRPRETQYF; DNA: TGTGCCAGCTCACGACCCCGGGAGACCCAGTACTTC
J: TRBJ2-7; D: -; V: TRBV7-9; size: -; CDR3: CASNSDSSYEQYF; DNA: TGTGCCAGCAATTCGGACAGCTCCTACGAGCAGTACTTC
J: TRBJ1-2; D: TRBD1; V: TRBV28; size: once; CDR3: CASRPRDRAYGYTF; DNA: TGTGCCAGCAGGCCCCGGGACAGGGCCTATGGCTACACCTTC
J: TRBJ2-7; D: TRBD1; V: TRBV7-9; size: -; CDR3: CASSGSGVAGGINEQYF; DNA: TGTGCCAGCAGCGGGAGTGGGGTGGCAGGGGGCATTAACGAGCAGTACTTC
J: TRBJ2-5; D: TRBD1; V: TRBV7-9; size: -; CDR3: CASSLAPGQGQETQYF; DNA: TGTGCCAGCAGCTTAGCTCCGGGACAGGGACAAGAGACCCAGTACTTC
J: TRBJ2-7; D: TRBD2; V: TRBV4-2; size: -; CDR3: CASSRDYPLGEQYF; DNA: TGTGCCAGCAGCAGGGACTACCCTTTGGGCGAGCAGTACTTC
J: TRBJ2-2; D: -; V: TRBV6-1; size: few; CDR3: CASSEVGANTGELFF; DNA: TGTGCCAGCAGTGAAGTAGGGGCAAACACCGGGGAGCTGTTTTTT
J: TRBJ2-6; D: TRBD1; V: TRBV27; size: -; CDR3: CASSSGRGTGGSSGANVLTF; DNA: TGTGCCAGCAGTTCTGGGCGCGGGACAGGGGGTTCCTCTGGGGCCAACGTCCTGACTTTC
J: TRBJ1-6; D: -; V: TRBV6-1; size: -; CDR3: CASSLRGEGNSPLHF; DNA: TGTGCCAGCAGTTTACGGGGGGAAGGGAATTCACCCCTCCACTTT
J: TRBJ1-1; D: TRBD1; V: TRBV6-6; size: few; CDR3: CASSGDRAQGAFF; DNA: TGTGCCAGCAGTGGGGACAGGGCCCAGGGTGCTTTCTTT
J: TRBJ1-4; D: TRBD1; V: TRBV18; size: -; CDR3: CASSPIRQGANEKLFF; DNA: TGTGCCAGCTCACCCATCCGACAGGGGGCGAATGAAAAACTGTTTTTT
J: TRBJ1-1; D: -; V: TRBV5-1; size: -; CDR3: CASSRWGDNTEAFF; DNA: TGCGCCAGCAGCCGGTGGGGCGACAACACTGAAGCTTTCTTT
J: TRBJ2-1; D: -; V: TRBV5-1; size: -; CDR3: CASSLSSRGLNEQFF; DNA: TGCGCCAGCAGCTTGAGCTCCAGGGGTTTGAATGAGCAGTTCTTC